The entry below gives a single T cell receptor (beta chain) sequence along with its context. Sequencing used immunoSEQ multiplex PCR; TCRdb keeps in-frame clones, though not all of them. The sample includes 250,000 to 300,000 clones, about 93% seen only once; the top ten take 0.9% to 1.2%. The germline gives CDR1 SNHLY, CDR2 FYNNEI. With 3 bases removed from V and 3 bases from J, the gap between germline ends came to 6 bases. The CDR3 extends over 13 amino acids. The data originate from a study of blood T cell repertoires in COVID-19. J is TRBJ2-1 and V is TRBV2; D is unclear. The TCR originated in a woman younger than 45 who had recovered from COVID-19. Sequenced material: PBMCs or T cells enriched from blood (not recorded which). The CDR3 protein is CASSEENYNEQFF. The CDR3 nucleotides read TGTGCCAGCAGTGAGGAGAACTACAATGAGCAGTTCTTC.